This TCR beta chain derives from a study of graft-versus-host responses after intestinal transplantation. Comments on this clone: The antigen is not known.

General observations from the study: When patients had graft-donor T cell macrochimerism, their allografts held high graft-versus-host to host-versus-graft clonal ratios. GvH clones turned up in recipient marrow; some had shown up first in ileum or blood.

Assay used: immunoSEQ multiplex PCR; TCRdb lists only in-frame clones, some missing. The data show 18,000 or so clones, more than 85% seen once. The CDR3 covers 17 residues. V lost 4 bases and J lost 0; bases outside the gene matches: 7. Germline V gene lookup returns CDR1 SEHNR and CDR2 FQNEAQ (reference sequence). The V call is TRBV7-9, the J call TRBJ2-3; TRBD2 matches at 10 bases. Sequences were derived from PBMCs, sampled 23 days after intestinal transplant. The receptor was isolated from a human patient who received an intestinal transplant, so some T cells may come from the graft donor. The CDR3 protein is CASSWGLAGASTDTQYF. CDR3 in DNA: TGTGCCAGCAGCTGGGGTCTAGCGGGGGCTAGCACAGATACGCAGTATTTT. Full variable domain (remainder filled in from reference TRBV7-9 and TRBJ2-3): DTGVSQNPRHKITKRGQNVTFRCDPISEHNRLYWYRQTLGQGPEFLTYFQNEAQLEKSRLLSDRFSAERPKGSFSTLEIQRTEQGDSAMYLCASSWGLAGASTDTQYFGPGTRLTVL.